This T cell receptor beta chain was recovered during a study of neurological immune-mediated disorders (dated by TCRdb to the late 2010s). Background on the whole study: Peripheral blood TCR-beta repertoires from patients with HTLV-I-associated myelopathy (HAM/TSP), patients with multiple sclerosis, and healthy controls were compared in the study using UMI-based sequencing. Of the approximately 68 subjects in the cohort, about 14 were HAM/TSP patients, 34 were multiple sclerosis patients, and roughly 20 were healthy controls. Longitudinal samples, technical triplicates and paired sorted CD4+ and CD8+ T-cell subsets, alongside PBMC samples, were included among the roughly 97 TCR-beta libraries.

The healthy controls were volunteers from a blood bank in Maryland, USA. For unsorted PBMC libraries, 2 million PBMCs were used after storage in RNAlater at -80 degrees C until RNA extraction. Peripheral blood was subjected to Ficoll-Hypaque density gradient centrifugation to isolate PBMCs, which were then cryopreserved in liquid nitrogen. The germline V gene specifies ENHRY as CDR1 and SYGVKD as CDR2. Counted from cysteine to phenylalanine, this CDR3 has 15 amino acids. This entry keeps only the CDR3 DNA: 45 bases, framed from base 1. V is pruned by 6 bases and J by 0 bases, leaving 4 bases of the junction without a gene match. This clonotype occurred many times. What antigen it recognizes has not been identified. The record has no base qualities; no much larger clone is one base away. Results and caveats for the whole study, not just this receptor: No identical CDR3 amino acid sequences were shared among expanded clones across subjects, suggesting private TCR-beta repertoires in all groups. The highest TCR clonal expansion was observed in HAM/TSP patients, whereas the lowest was observed in MS patients, even when compared with healthy controls.

cDNA was synthesized by template-switch 5'RACE using a primer carrying a 10-nucleotide random unique molecular identifier by which each TCR transcript was tagged. Over 200 million TCR-beta sequences, covering 15-18 subjects, were produced in each sequencing run. The RNeasy kit was used for extraction of total RNA. TCR-beta VDJ regions were amplified with primers for the TCR constant region and the 5'RACE anchor, using the KAPA Real-time Library Amplification kit. A first PCR added sample indexes and Illumina adaptors, and a second PCR then raised library yield. After purification with Ampure beads, the TCR product of roughly 650 bp was size-selected on a 2% E-gel SizeSelection system. Before pooling, library quality was checked on a Bioanalyzer, concentration was measured with Qubit, and libraries were quantified with the Kapa Library Quantification kit. An Illumina HiSeq 2500 sequenced the libraries paired-end 2 x 150 bp. To increase sequence diversity, about 23-30% phiX was spiked into each library pool. In the source study's methods: The UMI-based MiGEC pipeline processed quality-filtered reads and removed over 80% of raw TCR sequences during error correction. IMGT germline references were used for alignment of VDJ genes, and clonotypes were defined by a unique CDR3 amino acid sequence together with V-J genes. Clonal expansion, Shannon diversity, and CDR3 relatedness (CalcPairwiseDistances, ClusterSamples) were evaluated with VDJtools, and phylogenetic trees were built with CLCbio workbench. A clone was classed as expanded if it had 8 or more unique UMIs, a cutoff based on coefficient-of-variation modelling across technical triplicates. Starting from the raw public reads, TCRdb applied fastp trimming at Q25, assembled clones with MiXCR and retained in-frame beta chains. Here each entry gathers all rows of one CDR3 protein and keeps the most common genes and DNA. For this entry, the V and J calls and clone size follow TCRdb and not the study's own pipeline. The sample profile shows tens of thousands of distinct CDR3 sequences; roughly 9.9% of them were found once. The top ten clones comprise about 1.7% of the sample.

Specimen: PBMCs. The clonotype comes from a man over 45 in good health. The sequence is built from TRBV10-3 and TRBJ1-3, with TRBD1 identical over 8 junction bases. The nucleotide sequence is TGTGCCATCAGCACGGGACAGGTCTCTGGAAACACCATATATTTT. This translates into CAISTGQVSGNTIYF.